This TCR beta chain was sequenced for a study of T-cell memory formation after mild COVID-19. CDR3 size: 14 residues. CDR1 SNHLY and CDR2 FYNNEI come from the germline V gene. Trimming removed 4 bases from V and 5 bases from J; junction bases left unmatched: 6. TCRdb passed the 5' RACE reads through MiXCR, listing each CDR3 protein once. The sample has around 200,000 distinct CDR3 sequences, about 20% seen once. The clonotype comes from an adult woman who had mild COVID-19 (a few samples of this study predate the infection). Cell type and time point are not known. Sample: PBMCs or a T cell subset sorted from them (not recorded which). The chain carries TRBV2 and TRBJ1-2; 8 bases match TRBD1. This chain's CDR3 is CASSGAGGLYGYTF. The CDR3 coding sequence is TGTGCCAGCAGTGGGGCAGGGGGCTTGTATGGCTACACCTTC.